A single sample is the source of the 18 T cell receptor beta chains below, sequenced in a study of T cells after yellow fever vaccination. TCRdb re-derived calls from the 5' RACE reads in MiXCR, one entry per CDR3 protein. Altogether approximately 600,000 distinct CDR3 sequences are present, 9% to 15% being singletons, with the ten largest covering 15%. The input for sequencing was PBMCs, taken on the day of the yellow fever booster vaccination. These receptors all stem from a man in his thirties or forties who received the YFV17D yellow fever vaccine.

This clonotype appeared a few times. The chain combines TRBV11-2 with TRBJ2-7; no firm D call. Germline V CDR1 and CDR2: SGHAT, FQNNGV. CDR3 size: 14 residues. Trimming pared 2 bases from V and 1 base from J, leaving 9 bases between. As DNA, the CDR3 is TGTGCCAGCAGCTTAATGCCGGAGTCCTACGAGCAGTACTTC. This gives the protein CASSLMPESYEQYF.

V usage is TRBV12-3 or TRBV12-4 and J usage is TRBJ2-5; no reliable D call. The V end lost 1 base, the J end lost 5 bases, and 11 bases lay between the germline ends. CDR3 length equals 14 residues. CDR3 region: CASSLVSLEETQYF. The DNA for the CDR3 is TGTGCCAGCAGTTTAGTCAGCCTTGAGGAGACCCAGTACTTC.

The table lists this clonotype with many counts. The chain combines TRBV3-1 with TRBJ1-1, with D possibly being TRBD1 (5 bases). Trimming stripped 1 base from V and 8 bases from J, with 8 bases between. There are 12 residues in the CDR3. Germline CDR1 reads LGHDT; CDR2 reads YNNKEL (reference sequence). The CDR3 DNA reads as TGTGCCAGCAGCCAAGTCGGACAAGAAGCTTTCTTT. Encoded protein: CASSQVGQEAFF.

This clonotype was seen only a few times. CDR3 DNA sequence: TGCAGTGCCCCAAACTTAGCGGGAGTCGAGCAGTACTTC. This translates into CSAPNLAGVEQYF. The chain has TRBV20-1 and TRBJ2-7; 9 bases fit TRBD2. Germline CDR1 reads DFQATT; CDR2 reads SNEGSKA (reference sequence). The CDR3 sequence is 13 residues long. After removal of 6 bases from V and 6 bases from J, the junction contained 9 bases not matched to a gene.

This clonotype was counted at least ten times. V is TRBV18 and J is TRBJ1-5; maybe TRBD1 (5 bases). With 0 bases removed from V and 0 bases from J, the gap between germline ends came to 6 bases. CDR3 length: 15 residues. From germline, CDR1 is KGHSH and CDR2 LQKENI. CDR3 amino acids: CASSPPGGSNQPQHF. DNA of the CDR3: TGTGCCAGCTCACCACCGGGGGGTAGCAATCAGCCCCAGCATTTT.

The rearrangement joins TRBV29-1 to TRBJ2-7; D not resolved. Trimming took off 4 bases at V and 0 bases at J, with 7 bases between the two ends. The CDR3 contains 12 residues. The germline gives CDR1 SQVTM, CDR2 ANQGSEA. The CDR3 region has the DNA TGCAGCGTTGGGTACAGCTCCTACGAGCAGTACTTC. It translates to CSVGYSSYEQYF.

The CDR3 reads CAIRPGTSQISYEQYF. CDR3 bases: TGTGCCATCAGGCCCGGGACTAGCCAAATCTCCTACGAGCAGTACTTC. This chain joins TRBV10-3 and TRBJ2-7, with TRBD2 matching 9 bases. J was trimmed by 0 bases and V by 6 bases; bases with no gene match: 9. CDR1 and CDR2 (germline): ENHRY, SYGVKD. The CDR3 totals 16 residues.

The CDR3 loop is CSARDGGRGGTSTDTQYF. The DNA for the CDR3 is TGCAGTGCTAGAGATGGGGGACGGGGAGGGACTAGCACAGATACGCAGTATTTT. This sequence joins TRBV20-1 and TRBJ2-3; 7 bases line up with TRBD2. This CDR3 contains 18 residues. V shed 0 bases, J shed 0 bases, and the junction held 12 bases outside the gene matches. Germline CDR1 and CDR2: DFQATT and SNEGSKA (reference sequence).

This clonotype turned up a few times. J is TRBJ2-3 and V is TRBV15; a weak D match, TRBD2 (5 bases). The germline CDR1 and CDR2 sequences are LNHNV and YYDKDF (reference sequence). The CDR3 loop spans 17 amino acids. Trimming pared 0 bases from V and 1 base from J, leaving 14 bases between. DNA of the CDR3: TGTGCCACCAGCAGAGATGCCGAGGGTTGGGGCACAGATACGCAGTATTTT. Translation: CATSRDAEGWGTDTQYF. The complete variable domain, with remaining parts taken from reference TRBV15 and TRBJ2-3, reads DAMVIQNPRYQVTQFGKPVTLSCSQTLNHNVMYWYQQKSSQAPKLLFHYYDKDFNNEADTPDNFQSRRPNTSFCFLDIRSPGLGDTAMYLCATSRDAEGWGTDTQYFGPGTRLTVL.

This clonotype was counted only a few times. The chain links TRBV18 to TRBJ2-1; D is uncertain. The length of the CDR3 is 14 residues. The V end lost 0 bases, the J end lost 7 bases, and 10 bases lay between the germline ends. CDR1 is KGHSH and CDR2 is LQKENI in the germline V gene. CDR3 protein: CASSPPSGVNEQFF. CDR3 coding DNA: TGTGCCAGCTCACCACCCTCTGGGGTTAATGAGCAGTTCTTC. The full variable domain, completed using reference TRBV18 and TRBJ2-1, is NAGVMQNPRHLVRRRGQEARLRCSPMKGHSHVYWYRQLPEEGLKFMVYLQKENIIDESGMPKERFSAEFPKEGPSILRIQQVVRGDSAAYFCASSPPSGVNEQFFGPGTRLTVL.

This chain links TRBV5-8 with TRBJ2-1; TRBD2 agrees at 13 bases. V trimming: 7 bases; J trimming: 9 bases; junction bases outside the gene matches: 4. Germline-derived CDR1 and CDR2 are SGHTS and YDEGEE. The CDR3 covers 13 residues. CDR3 region: CASGGLAGAEQFF. Here the CDR3 DNA reads TGTGCCAGCGGCGGACTAGCGGGAGCTGAGCAGTTCTTC.

A few counts support this clonotype. The rearrangement joins TRBV3-1 to TRBJ2-7; either TRBD1 or TRBD2 may supply D (6 bases each). V lost 1 base and J lost 4, with 11 bases in between. This CDR3 spans 14 amino acids. The germline V gene encodes CDR1 LGHDT and CDR2 YNNKEL (reference sequence). DNA for the CDR3: TGTGCCAGCAGCCAAGGGGGGGCGGCGTACGAGCAGTACTTC. It translates to CASSQGGAAYEQYF.

This clonotype was seen more than once but under ten times. The J gene is TRBJ1-4, the V gene TRBV29-1; the D is unclear. The CDR3 extends over 11 amino acids. The V gene lost 6 bases and the J gene lost 11 bases, with 13 bases spanning the gap. Germline loops: CDR1 SQVTM, CDR2 ANQGSEA. CDR3 residues: CSVMATGKLFF. The CDR3 bases are TGCAGCGTCATGGCAACGGGGAAACTGTTTTTT.

This clonotype occurred a few times. This chain connects TRBV29-1 to TRBJ2-6, with 9 bases aligning to TRBD2. The CDR3 spans 15 residues. CDR1 SQVTM and CDR2 ANQGSEA come from the germline V gene. V shed 5 bases, J shed 1 base, and the junction held 3 bases outside the gene matches. The CDR3 is CSVSSGKSGANVLTF. CDR3 sequence (DNA): TGCAGCGTTTCTAGCGGGAAATCTGGGGCCAACGTCCTGACTTTC.

CDR3 sequence reads: CSVGGNSGGNYNEQFF. The CDR3, as DNA: TGCAGCGTTGGCGGGAATAGCGGCGGGAATTACAATGAGCAGTTCTTC. The V and J genes are TRBV29-1 and TRBJ2-1; D perhaps matches TRBD2 (6 bases). In germline, CDR1 is SQVTM, CDR2 ANQGSEA. V was clipped by 4 bases and J by 4 bases, with 20 bases between them. The CDR3 length is 16 residues.

This clonotype appeared a few times. The gene calls are TRBV30 and TRBJ2-3, with 10 bases lining up with TRBD1. V gave up 5 bases and J gave up 3 bases; unmatched junction bases: 5. The CDR3 length is 14 residues. CDR1 and CDR2 (germline): GTSNPN, SVGIG (reference sequence). The CDR3 DNA follows: TGTGCCTGGGCGCCGGGACAGGGGACAGATACGCAGTATTTT. Translating gives CAWAPGQGTDTQYF.

This clonotype appeared a few times. The V and J genes are TRBV7-8 and TRBJ2-7; D uncertain. Germline V gene sequence: CDR1 SGHVS, CDR2 FQNEAQ. This CDR3 spans 14 amino acids. V lost 6 bases and J 0 bases, leaving 12 bases between the germline ends. DNA for the CDR3: TGTGCCAGCAGTGTCATGGCTAGCTCCTACGAGCAGTACTTC. Translation: CASSVMASSYEQYF.

V gene TRBV20-1 combines with J gene TRBJ2-5, with a tentative D call TRBD2 (6 bases). This CDR3 has 13 residues. Trimming left V 6 bases short and J 5 bases short, with 16 bases between. Germline CDR1 DFQATT, CDR2 SNEGSKA (reference sequence). The CDR3 region is CSAPPGVAETQYF. CDR3 bases: TGCAGTGCCCCTCCGGGGGTAGCGGAGACCCAGTACTTC.